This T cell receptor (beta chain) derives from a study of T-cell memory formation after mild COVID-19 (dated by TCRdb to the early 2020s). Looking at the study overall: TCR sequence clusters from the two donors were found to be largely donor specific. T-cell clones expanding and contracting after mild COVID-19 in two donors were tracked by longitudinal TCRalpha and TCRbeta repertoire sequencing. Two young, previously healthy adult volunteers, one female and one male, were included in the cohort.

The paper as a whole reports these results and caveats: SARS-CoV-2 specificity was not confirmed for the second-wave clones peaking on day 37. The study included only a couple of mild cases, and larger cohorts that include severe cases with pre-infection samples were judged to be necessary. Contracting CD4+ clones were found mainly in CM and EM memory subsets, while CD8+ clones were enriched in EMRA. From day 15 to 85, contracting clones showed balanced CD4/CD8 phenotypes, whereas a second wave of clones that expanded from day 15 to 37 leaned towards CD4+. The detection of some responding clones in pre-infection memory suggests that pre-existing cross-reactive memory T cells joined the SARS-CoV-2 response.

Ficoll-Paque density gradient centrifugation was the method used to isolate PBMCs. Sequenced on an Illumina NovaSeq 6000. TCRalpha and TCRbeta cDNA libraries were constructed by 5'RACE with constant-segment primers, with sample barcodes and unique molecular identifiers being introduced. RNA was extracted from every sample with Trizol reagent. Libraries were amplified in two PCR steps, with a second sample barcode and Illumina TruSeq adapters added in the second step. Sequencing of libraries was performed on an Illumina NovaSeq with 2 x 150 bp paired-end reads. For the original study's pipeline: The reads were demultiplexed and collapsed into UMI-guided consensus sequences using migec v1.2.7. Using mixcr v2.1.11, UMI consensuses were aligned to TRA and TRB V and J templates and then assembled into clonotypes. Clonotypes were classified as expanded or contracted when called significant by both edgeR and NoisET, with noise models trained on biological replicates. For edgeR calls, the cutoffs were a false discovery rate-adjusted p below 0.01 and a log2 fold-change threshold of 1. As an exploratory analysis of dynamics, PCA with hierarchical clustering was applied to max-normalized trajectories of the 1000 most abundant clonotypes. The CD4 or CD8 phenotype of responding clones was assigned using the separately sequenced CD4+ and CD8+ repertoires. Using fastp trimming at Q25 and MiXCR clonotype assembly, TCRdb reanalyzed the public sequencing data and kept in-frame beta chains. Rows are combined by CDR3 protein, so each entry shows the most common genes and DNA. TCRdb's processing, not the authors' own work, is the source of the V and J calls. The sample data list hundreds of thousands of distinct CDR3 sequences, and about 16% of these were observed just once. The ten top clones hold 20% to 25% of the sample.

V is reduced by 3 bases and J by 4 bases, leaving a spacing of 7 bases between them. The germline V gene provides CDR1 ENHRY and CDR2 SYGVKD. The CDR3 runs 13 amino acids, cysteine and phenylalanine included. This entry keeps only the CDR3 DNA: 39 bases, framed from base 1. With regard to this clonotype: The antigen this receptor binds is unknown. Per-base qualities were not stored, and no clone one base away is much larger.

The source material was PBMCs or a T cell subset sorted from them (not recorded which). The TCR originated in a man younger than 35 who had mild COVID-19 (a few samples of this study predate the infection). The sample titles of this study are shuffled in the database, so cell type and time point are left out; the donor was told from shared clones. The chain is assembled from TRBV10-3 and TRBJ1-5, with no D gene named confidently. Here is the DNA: TGTGCCATCAGTGACTCACCAAATCAGCCCCAGCATTTT. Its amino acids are CAISDSPNQPQHF.